This T cell receptor (beta chain) was sequenced during a study of shared clonotypes between healthy human individuals (dated by TCRdb to 2020 to 2022). Background on the whole study: A few men and two women, aged 18 to 49 years, made up the cohort. Libraries were prepared and TCR repertoires were sequenced by different laboratories using diverse techniques, in order to increase sequencing depth and limit assay-specific biases. To estimate repertoire size and how much clonotype sharing occurs between individuals, the study deeply sequenced the blood TCR repertoires of several healthy adults. Between about 0.85 and 8.9 billion PBMCs per donor were obtained by leukapheresis.

TCR CDR3 regions were amplified from genomic DNA by multiplex PCR using the deep immunoSEQ assay. Genomic DNA extracted from each cell subset was distributed evenly over all wells of several immunoSEQ 96-well plates, and each plate served as one replicate. Each replicate PCR for unsorted PBMC received around 330 ng genomic DNA, equal to 25,000 to 35,000 T cell genomes. Genomic DNA from unsorted PBMC was sequenced over ten immunoSEQ deep assay plates. Purified libraries were measured with a Qubit 3.0 fluorometer, size-checked on a Bioanalyzer 2100, and measured again with the KAPA Library Quantification kit. A separate single-read 150-cycle Illumina NextSeq 550 flow cell was used to sequence each immunoSEQ 96-well plate. The published analysis was carried out like this. Because the immunoSEQ output held only junctional sequences and lacked quality scores, the filtering could not match the filtering applied to full-length reads. To assign V/J genes and CDR3, sequences were annotated using PyIR, a Python wrapper for IgBLAST v1.9, with IMGT germline references. Reads were filtered out if the reads had weak V/J assignments (E-value above 1e-6), no CDR3, stop codons, out-of-frame junctions, or ambiguous translated residues. V3J clonotypes were defined as sequences sharing the same inferred V gene, J gene, and CDR3 amino acid sequence. Percentage overlap between repertoires was calculated by dividing the number of shared unique clonotypes by the size of the smaller repertoire. Three approaches were used to assess repertoire richness: RTK rarefaction, the Chao1 estimator, and Recon v2.1 estimates of unobserved clonotypes. Imported from immuneACCESS, the table was reduced by TCRdb to in-frame sequences with V and J called. These copies leave out some clones; in studies compared against another copy, an unresolved V gene accounts for under half, and the cause of the remainder is not known. The DNA gave D and trimming, while V, J and clone size come from that table. The sample table holds 450,000 to 500,000 clones, of which 81% were seen once. The top ten hold about 13% of the sample.

Healthy HIV-negative adults with no recently reported acute infections or vaccinations were included as donors. Every donor was a Caucasian adult residing in Nashville, Tennessee, USA. In the unsorted samples, some 94 million PBMCs were counted, and genomic DNA was extracted using the QIAamp DNA Blood Mini kit. Blood was collected by leukapheresis, and PBMCs were isolated by Ficoll-Histopaque density gradient centrifugation and then cryopreserved in liquid nitrogen vapor phase. Here is what the overall study found, with its caveats: The genetic and exposure-history diversity represented was limited by the small number of donors. Pairwise subsampling indicated that sequencing depth was expected to affect the degree of clonotype sharing among donors. Only blood was sampled, and tissue TCR repertoires likely differ from those in blood.

A remark on this clone: Its antigen is still unknown. Per-base qualities were not stored, and no clone one base away is much larger.

The junction carries 7 bases between V and J, which are trimmed by 1 base and 1 base respectively. From a lookup of the germline V gene, CDR1 and CDR2 are SGHTA and FQGTGA. The CDR3 spans 14 residues, from the cysteine through the phenylalanine. The read is trimmed to its CDR3 DNA, 42 bases read in frame from base 1. The TCR sequence derives from a woman aged 40 to 50 in good health. Some clones in this sample may be carry-over from other donors' samples. Recombination linked TRBV7-3 to TRBJ1-1, with no reliable assignment of the D segment. Sequenced: PBMCs. The CDR3 region reads CASSLIRGNTEAFF. The DNA sequence is given as TGTGCCAGCAGCTTAATCCGAGGGAACACTGAAGCTTTCTTT.